Sequencing of this T cell receptor (beta chain) was carried out in a study of shared clonotypes between healthy human individuals. Germline assignment: CDR1 LGHNA and CDR2 YSLEER. CDR3 size: 15 residues. V trimming: 4 bases; J trimming: 8 bases; junction bases outside the gene matches: 7. Libraries were prepared by immunoSEQ multiplex PCR; TCRdb keeps only in-frame clonotypes and omits some of them. The profile shows a few million clones, around 94% of them singletons. Study donors comprised healthy, HIV-negative adults devoid of recent acute infection or vaccination. The sample taken for sequencing was naive CD4+ T cells sorted from blood. Subset in this sample: CD45RA+ positively selected. The TCR sequence derives from a man between 18 and 35 years old in good health. The chain is built from TRBV4-3 and TRBJ2-1, with TRBD2 identical over 11 bases. This chain's CDR3 is CASSLTSGRGDEQFF. The CDR3 DNA reads TGCGCCAGCAGCCTTACTAGCGGGAGAGGGGATGAGCAGTTCTTC.